This T cell receptor (beta chain) was obtained from a study of blood T cell repertoires in COVID-19. On the study more broadly: Samples of COVID-19 (acute and convalescent) were obtained from the United States, Italy and Spain. Sources were T cells, B-cell-depleted T cells, or PBMCs; the material itself was cDNA or gDNA.

CDR1 and CDR2 (germline): SEHNR, FQNEAQ (reference sequence). The CDR3 loop spans 14 amino acids. V was clipped by 7 bases and J by 4 bases, with 16 bases between them. Per the study methods: Amplification of reference gene primers provided the estimated nucleated cell counts. Clones were read by immunoSEQ multiplex PCR, and TCRdb kept only the in-frame ones, dropping some. Clone size and the V and J calls come from that table; the DNA yielded D and trimming. The sample yields about 160,000 clones, almost 85% seen once. Sequencing used peripheral blood. V is TRBV7-9 and J is TRBJ1-1; D might be TRBD1 (5 bases). The clonotype was recovered from a man between 18 and 35 years old with active or convalescent COVID-19. The CDR3 here is CASIAGVGSTEAFF. The DNA for the CDR3 is TGTGCCAGCATCGCGGGGGTGGGGAGCACTGAAGCTTTCTTT.